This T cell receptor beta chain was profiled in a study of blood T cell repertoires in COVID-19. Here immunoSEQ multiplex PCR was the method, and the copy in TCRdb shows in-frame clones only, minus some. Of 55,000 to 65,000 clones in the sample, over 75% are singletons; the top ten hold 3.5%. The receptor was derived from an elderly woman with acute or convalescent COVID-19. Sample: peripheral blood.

The CDR3 DNA reads as TGTGCCAGCAGCCCCGGGGCCCCGGAGGGGGAGCAGTACTTC. Amino acids: CASSPGAPEGEQYF. This chain links TRBV7-2 with TRBJ2-7; tentative D call: TRBD2 (6 bases). The CDR3 has 14 amino acids. CDR1 and CDR2 from the germline V gene are SGHTA and FQGNSA. V lost 5 bases, J lost 7 bases, and 18 bases lay in between.